The clone carrying this T cell receptor beta chain was detected once. This specimen comes from a study of blood T cell repertoires in COVID-19. In the study overall: Both acute and convalescent COVID-19 samples were obtained from the United States, Italy and Spain.

CDR3 length: 11 amino acids. CDR1 is MNHEY and CDR2 is SVGAGI in the germline V gene. Trimming stripped 6 bases from V and 4 bases from J, with 6 bases between. Assay used: immunoSEQ multiplex PCR; TCRdb lists only in-frame clones, some missing. The table records over 150,000 clones, roughly four fifths of them present only once. This TCR was recovered from an older woman with COVID-19, enrolled during active disease. Sequenced sample: peripheral blood. This chain links TRBV6-5 with TRBJ2-5; D may be TRBD2 (6 bases). The CDR3: CASRGGETQYF. CDR3 DNA: TGTGCCAGCAGGGGAGGAGAGACCCAGTACTTC.